This T cell receptor (beta chain) appears in the sequencing data of a study of T-cell reconstitution after alpha-beta-depleted transplantation in children (dated by TCRdb to about 2016). Broadly, across the study: The study quantitatively tracked T-cell immune reconstitution after TCRalphabeta/CD19-depleted allogeneic hematopoietic cell transplantation in children using TCR repertoire profiling.

Regarding this clonotype: Its specific antigen is unknown. No per-base quality is available; no much larger clone lies one base away.

Libraries were made using PCR. Sequencing relied on an Illumina HiSeq 2500. Molecular barcoding was employed in the preparation of TCR libraries, with unique molecular identifiers being used to normalize TCRbeta repertoire quantification. The raw public reads went through TCRdb reprocessing: fastp at Q25, MiXCR clone calling, in-frame beta chains kept. Every distinct CDR3 protein forms one entry, paired with its most common genes and DNA. The sample includes a few hundred thousand distinct CDR3 sequences, with approximately 20% observed a single time. Clones ranked in the top ten supply 3.8% of the sample. This sequence originates from a human donor who donated a stem cell graft to a child with acute myeloid leukemia. This specimen consisted of PBMCs from the stem cell graft donor, obtained from the stem cell graft.

The DNA reads TGCAGTGCCCCGGGACAGTTTAAAGGCGAGACCCAGTACTTC. This translates into CSAPGQFKGETQYF. In this chain, TRBV20-1 is recombined with TRBJ2-5; 7 central nucleotides agree with TRBD1. Sequences DFQATT (CDR1) and SNEGSKA (CDR2) are obtained from the germline V gene (reference sequence). V is trimmed back by 6 bases and J by 5 bases, and the junction contains 12 bases that no gene match accounts for. Its CDR3 holds 14 amino acids, cysteine through phenylalanine. Only the CDR3 portion is preserved as DNA: 42 bases, with reading frame beginning at the first base.